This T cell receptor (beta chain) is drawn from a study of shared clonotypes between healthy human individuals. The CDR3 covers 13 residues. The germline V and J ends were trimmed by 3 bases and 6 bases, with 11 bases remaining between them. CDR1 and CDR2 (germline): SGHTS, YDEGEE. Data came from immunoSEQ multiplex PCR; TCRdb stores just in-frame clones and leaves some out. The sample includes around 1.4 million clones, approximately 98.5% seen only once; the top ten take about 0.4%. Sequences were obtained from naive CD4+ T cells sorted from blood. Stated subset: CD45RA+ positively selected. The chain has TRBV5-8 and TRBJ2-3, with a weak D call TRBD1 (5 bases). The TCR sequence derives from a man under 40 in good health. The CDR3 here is CASSSQGRDTQYF. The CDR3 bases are TGTGCCAGCAGCTCGCAGGGTAGGGATACGCAGTATTTT.